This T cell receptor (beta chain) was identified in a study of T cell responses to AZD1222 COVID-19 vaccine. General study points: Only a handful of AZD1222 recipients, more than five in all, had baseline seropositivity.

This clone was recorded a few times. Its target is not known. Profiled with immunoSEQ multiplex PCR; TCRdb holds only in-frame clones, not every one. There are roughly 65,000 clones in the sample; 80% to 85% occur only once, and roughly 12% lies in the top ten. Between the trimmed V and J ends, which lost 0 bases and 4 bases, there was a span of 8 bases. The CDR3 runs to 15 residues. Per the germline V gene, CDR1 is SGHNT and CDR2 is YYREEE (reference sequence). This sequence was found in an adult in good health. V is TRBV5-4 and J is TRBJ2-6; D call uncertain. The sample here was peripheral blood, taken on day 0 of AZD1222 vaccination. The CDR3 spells CASSLGVWGANVLTF. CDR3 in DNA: TGTGCCAGCAGCTTGGGGGTGTGGGGGGCCAACGTCCTGACTTTC.